This is a list of T cell receptor beta chains from one sample in a study of blood T cell repertoires in COVID-19. TCRdb's copy holds only in-frame clones and misses some; the assay was immunoSEQ multiplex PCR. The table includes roughly 400,000 clones, roughly 90% detected once. Material for sequencing was PBMCs or T cells enriched from blood (not recorded which). All receptors derive from a woman in her 30s who had recovered from COVID-19. Each CDR3 is given with its conserved first and last residue. The order of the fields is clone size, V gene, J gene, D gene, CDR3 protein, CDR3 DNA. The D gene is left open where the match is weak. Only part of the rows carry a size: once, few, many, or a class if the clone is expanded.

clone_size: NA; v_call: TRBV12-1; j_call: TRBJ1-4; d_call: NA; cdr3_aa: CASSGGGAWWLNEKLFF; cdr3_nt: TGTGCCAGCAGCGGCGGAGGGGCCTGGTGGTTAAACGAAAAACTGTTTTTT
clone_size: NA; v_call: TRBV4-3; j_call: TRBJ2-6; d_call: NA; cdr3_aa: CASSQVSGSGANVLTF; cdr3_nt: TGCGCCAGCAGCCAAGTCTCGGGGTCTGGGGCCAACGTCCTGACTTTC
clone_size: NA; v_call: TRBV7-9; j_call: TRBJ1-5; d_call: TRBD1; cdr3_aa: CASSLGQGSSSNQPQHF; cdr3_nt: TGTGCCAGCAGCCTAGGACAGGGCAGCTCTAGCAATCAGCCCCAGCATTTT
clone_size: NA; v_call: TRBV6-5; j_call: TRBJ1-2; d_call: NA; cdr3_aa: CASKQQGLGGYTF; cdr3_nt: TGTGCCAGCAAACAACAGGGTTTAGGTGGCTACACCTTC
clone_size: NA; v_call: TRBV9; j_call: TRBJ2-3; d_call: NA; cdr3_aa: CASSARDTQYF; cdr3_nt: TGTGCCAGCAGCGCCCGAGATACGCAGTATTTT
clone_size: NA; v_call: TRBV7-2; j_call: TRBJ2-5; d_call: TRBD1; cdr3_aa: CASSRLTGDQETQYF; cdr3_nt: TGTGCCAGCAGCCGGCTAACAGGGGATCAAGAGACCCAGTACTTC
clone_size: once; v_call: TRBV7-6; j_call: TRBJ1-3; d_call: NA; cdr3_aa: CASSLRGESGNTIYF; cdr3_nt: TGTGCCAGCAGCCTCCGGGGAGAATCTGGAAACACCATATATTTT
clone_size: NA; v_call: TRBV28; j_call: TRBJ1-1; d_call: NA; cdr3_aa: CASSLQRSEAFF; cdr3_nt: TGTGCCAGCAGTTTACAGCGGTCTGAAGCTTTCTTT
clone_size: once; v_call: TRBV3-1/TRBV3-2; j_call: TRBJ2-5; d_call: NA; cdr3_aa: CASSRPGGVGETQYF; cdr3_nt: TGTGCCAGCAGCCGCCCCGGAGGGGTAGGAGAGACCCAGTACTTC
clone_size: NA; v_call: TRBV27; j_call: TRBJ2-3; d_call: TRBD2; cdr3_aa: CASSLEPSGVYTQYF; cdr3_nt: TGTGCCAGCAGTTTAGAGCCTAGCGGGGTGTATACGCAGTATTTT
clone_size: NA; v_call: TRBV7-9; j_call: TRBJ2-1; d_call: TRBD2; cdr3_aa: CASSLSGLGRDEQFF; cdr3_nt: TGTGCCAGCAGCTTAAGTGGACTAGGGCGCGATGAGCAGTTCTTC
clone_size: NA; v_call: TRBV3-1/TRBV3-2; j_call: TRBJ2-5; d_call: TRBD1; cdr3_aa: CASSQDRGTGGETQYF; cdr3_nt: TGTGCCAGCAGCCAAGATAGGGGGACAGGGGGAGAGACCCAGTACTTC
clone_size: NA; v_call: TRBV19; j_call: TRBJ2-7; d_call: TRBD1; cdr3_aa: CASSIVDRGREQYF; cdr3_nt: TGTGCCAGTAGTATCGTTGACAGGGGGCGCGAGCAGTACTTC
clone_size: NA; v_call: TRBV24-1; j_call: TRBJ1-5; d_call: TRBD1; cdr3_aa: CATSETQTGPNQPQHF; cdr3_nt: TGTGCCACCAGTGAAACCCAGACAGGGCCGAATCAGCCCCAGCATTTT
clone_size: NA; v_call: TRBV5-1; j_call: TRBJ2-3; d_call: TRBD1; cdr3_aa: CASSLWARDRVTDTQYF; cdr3_nt: TGCGCCAGCAGCTTGTGGGCACGGGACAGGGTTACAGATACGCAGTATTTT
clone_size: many; v_call: TRBV4-2; j_call: TRBJ1-3; d_call: NA; cdr3_aa: CASSQDGGGSGNTIYF; cdr3_nt: TGTGCCAGCAGCCAAGATGGTGGAGGGAGTGGAAACACCATATATTTT
clone_size: NA; v_call: TRBV7-9; j_call: TRBJ1-1; d_call: NA; cdr3_aa: CASSRTGIRAFF; cdr3_nt: TGTGCCAGCAGTAGAACAGGGATCCGAGCTTTCTTT
clone_size: NA; v_call: TRBV6-5; j_call: TRBJ1-1; d_call: NA; cdr3_aa: CASSYSQFTEAFF; cdr3_nt: TGTGCCAGCAGTTACTCACAGTTCACTGAAGCTTTCTTT
clone_size: NA; v_call: TRBV5-4; j_call: TRBJ2-3; d_call: NA; cdr3_aa: CASSLYPEGTDTQYF; cdr3_nt: TGTGCCAGCAGCCTATACCCAGAGGGCACAGATACGCAGTATTTT
clone_size: NA; v_call: TRBV2; j_call: TRBJ1-5; d_call: TRBD1; cdr3_aa: CASGRTGQTF; cdr3_nt: TGTGCCAGCGGAAGGACAGGGCAGACTTTT
clone_size: NA; v_call: TRBV9; j_call: TRBJ1-6; d_call: TRBD1; cdr3_aa: CASSGTGGFNSPLHF; cdr3_nt: TGTGCCAGCAGCGGAACAGGGGGCTTTAATTCACCCCTCCACTTT
clone_size: NA; v_call: TRBV13; j_call: TRBJ2-7; d_call: NA; cdr3_aa: CASSATGAYEQYF; cdr3_nt: TGTGCCAGCAGCGCGACCGGGGCCTACGAGCAGTACTTC
clone_size: NA; v_call: TRBV18; j_call: TRBJ1-6; d_call: NA; cdr3_aa: CASSRDAGANSPLHF; cdr3_nt: TGTGCCAGCTCACGGGACGCAGGGGCTAATTCACCCCTCCACTTT
clone_size: once; v_call: TRBV15; j_call: TRBJ2-1; d_call: TRBD2; cdr3_aa: CATSREVAGGLFNEQFF; cdr3_nt: TGTGCCACCAGCAGAGAAGTGGCGGGGGGGCTGTTCAATGAGCAGTTCTTC
clone_size: NA; v_call: TRBV6-6; j_call: TRBJ1-6; d_call: NA; cdr3_aa: CASSYRTFNSPLHF; cdr3_nt: TGTGCCAGCAGTTACCGGACTTTTAATTCACCCCTCCACTTT
clone_size: NA; v_call: TRBV18; j_call: TRBJ2-1; d_call: NA; cdr3_aa: CASSPLTGAEQFF; cdr3_nt: TGTGCCAGCTCACCACTGACTGGAGCTGAGCAGTTCTTC
clone_size: few; v_call: TRBV5-1; j_call: TRBJ1-1; d_call: TRBD1; cdr3_aa: CASETGDRNTEAFF; cdr3_nt: TGCGCCAGCGAGACAGGGGACCGGAACACTGAAGCTTTCTTT
clone_size: NA; v_call: TRBV12-1; j_call: TRBJ2-2; d_call: NA; cdr3_aa: CASSARGRQGNTGELFF; cdr3_nt: TGTGCCAGCAGCGCGCGGGGTCGACAGGGGAACACCGGGGAGCTGTTTTTT
clone_size: NA; v_call: TRBV3-1/TRBV3-2; j_call: TRBJ1-4; d_call: NA; cdr3_aa: CASSQEIVSASTNEKLFF; cdr3_nt: TGTGCCAGCAGCCAAGAGATTGTCAGTGCCTCAACTAATGAAAAACTGTTTTTT
clone_size: NA; v_call: TRBV30; j_call: TRBJ2-1; d_call: NA; cdr3_aa: CAWSVPLSGSMDEQFF; cdr3_nt: TGTGCCTGGAGCGTCCCCCTCTCCGGGAGTATGGATGAGCAGTTCTTC
clone_size: once; v_call: TRBV19; j_call: TRBJ1-2; d_call: TRBD1; cdr3_aa: CASTTVGRLQGILDYGYTF; cdr3_nt: TGTGCCAGTACTACAGTGGGGCGTCTACAGGGGATTTTAGACTATGGCTACACCTTC
clone_size: NA; v_call: TRBV5-1; j_call: TRBJ2-5; d_call: NA; cdr3_aa: CASSARLEETQYF; cdr3_nt: TGCGCCAGCAGCGCCCGACTAGAGGAGACCCAGTACTTC
clone_size: NA; v_call: TRBV6-2/TRBV6-3; j_call: TRBJ2-1; d_call: TRBD2; cdr3_aa: CASSSLRGAPPSYNEQFF; cdr3_nt: TGTGCCAGCAGCTCCTTGCGGGGGGCTCCACCCTCCTACAATGAGCAGTTCTTC
clone_size: NA; v_call: TRBV7-6; j_call: TRBJ1-3; d_call: NA; cdr3_aa: CASGRDSGNTIYF; cdr3_nt: TGTGCCAGCGGGCGGGACTCTGGAAACACCATATATTTT
clone_size: NA; v_call: TRBV28; j_call: TRBJ2-7; d_call: NA; cdr3_aa: CASSAGLPTNRVGYEQYF; cdr3_nt: TGTGCCAGCAGTGCCGGACTTCCCACAAACCGGGTGGGGTACGAGCAGTACTTC
clone_size: NA; v_call: TRBV3-1/TRBV3-2; j_call: TRBJ1-1; d_call: NA; cdr3_aa: CASSQGGGRNTEAFF; cdr3_nt: TGTGCCAGCAGCCAAGGGGGGGGTAGGAACACTGAAGCTTTCTTT